A single sample gave rise to the 11 T cell receptor beta chains below, sequenced in a study of T cell clonotyping in hematopoietic cell transplantation. Assay: immunoSEQ multiplex PCR; the TCRdb copy retains only in-frame clones and omits some. The sample shows fewer than 20,000 clones, roughly 70% of them seen only once. Material: peripheral blood mononuclear cells. These receptors all come from a woman aged 55-70 years in good health. Some clones in this sample may be carry-over from other donors' samples.

The V and J genes are TRBV11-3 and TRBJ1-1, with D uncertain. The CDR3 covers 14 residues. Germline CDR1 SGHNT, CDR2 YENEEA. Deletions cut 6 bases from V and 3 bases from J, with 14 bases between. The CDR3: CASRFNRIDTEAFF. The CDR3 bases are TGTGCCAGCAGGTTCAACAGAATAGACACTGAAGCTTTCTTT. Together with reference TRBV11-3 and TRBJ1-1, the CDR3 gives the full variable domain: EAGVVQSPRYKIIEKKQPVAFWCNPISGHNTLYWYLQNLGQGPELLIRYENEEAVDDSQLPKDRFSAERLKGVDSTLKIQPAELGDSAVYLCASRFNRIDTEAFFGQGTRLTVV.

The V call is TRBV30, the J call TRBJ1-5; 9 bases map to TRBD1. V trimming: 3 bases; J trimming: 5 bases; junction bases outside the gene matches: 11. The CDR3 covers 16 residues. Germline CDR1 is GTSNPN and CDR2 is SVGIG (reference sequence). CDR3 amino acids: CAWSGQGNAADQPQHF. The CDR3 DNA follows: TGTGCCTGGAGCGGACAGGGGAACGCGGCCGATCAGCCCCAGCATTTT.

V gene TRBV27 combines with J gene TRBJ1-3; 7 bases agree with TRBD1. The CDR3 sequence is 14 residues long. CDR1 and CDR2 from the germline V gene are MNHEY and SMNVEV (reference sequence). Trimming removed 5 bases from V and 4 bases from J; junction bases left unmatched: 5. Here the CDR3 reads CASSLRGAGNTIYF. The DNA for the CDR3 is TGTGCCAGCAGTCTCAGGGGGGCGGGAAACACCATATATTTT.

The V call is TRBV30, the J call TRBJ1-2; D not resolved. This CDR3 is 14 amino acids long. Germline V CDR1 and CDR2: GTSNPN, SVGIG (reference sequence). The V and J ends lost 0 bases and 8 bases respectively, with 16 bases between them. DNA of the CDR3: TGTGCCTGGAGTGTAGATGAAACAGTGGGGGGCTACACCTTC. Translated: CAWSVDETVGGYTF.

The chain employs TRBV25-1 and TRBJ2-1; D is possibly TRBD1 or TRBD2 (5 bases each). CDR3 length: 14 amino acids. CDR1 is MGHDK and CDR2 is SYGVNS in the germline V gene. V lost 1 base to trimming and J lost 10 bases, with 14 bases between them. This CDR3 reads CASSESGTAQEQFF. CDR3 nucleotides: TGTGCCAGCAGTGAATCAGGGACCGCTCAAGAGCAGTTCTTC.

V gene TRBV27 combines with J gene TRBJ1-2, with D possibly TRBD1 on 6 matching bases. Germline CDR1 and CDR2: MNHEY and SMNVEV (reference sequence). The CDR3 length is 14 residues. Trimming pared 0 bases from V and 8 bases from J, leaving 13 bases between. The CDR3 here is CASSLSTGLGGYTF. The CDR3 DNA reads TGTGCCAGCAGTTTATCAACAGGGTTAGGAGGCTACACCTTC.

The chain couples TRBV28 to TRBJ1-5; TRBD1 is a possible D gene (6 bases). The CDR3 is 15 residues long. V lost 5 bases to trimming and J lost 7 bases, with 18 bases between them. The germline CDR1 and CDR2 sequences are MDHEN and SYDVKM. CDR3 region: CASSENRVGIQPQHF. For the CDR3, the DNA is TGTGCCAGCAGTGAGAACAGGGTGGGTATCCAGCCCCAGCATTTT.

The chain carries TRBV9 and TRBJ2-1; 8 positions match TRBD2. CDR1 is SGDLS and CDR2 is YYNGEE in the germline V gene. Trimming cost V 5 bases and J 5 bases; bases outside gene matches: 9. The CDR3 spans 15 residues. CDR3 sequence reads: CASSRSGGPNNEQFF. CDR3 sequence (DNA): TGTGCCAGCAGTCGAAGCGGGGGCCCAAACAATGAGCAGTTCTTC. The full variable domain, in which reference TRBV9 and TRBJ2-1 provide the parts outside the CDR3, is DSGVTQTPKHLITATGQRVTLRCSPRSGDLSVYWYQQSLDQGLQFLIQYYNGEERAKGNILERFSAQQFPDLHSELNLSSLELGDSALYFCASSRSGGPNNEQFFGPGTRLTVL.

This clone appeared a few times. The chain couples TRBV7-9 to TRBJ2-5; 9 nucleotides line up with TRBD1. Germline values: CDR1 SEHNR, CDR2 FQNEAQ (reference sequence). The CDR3 loop spans 14 amino acids. The ends lost 1 base at V and 5 bases at J; junction bases unmatched: 2. The CDR3 sequence: CASSLVGTGETQYF. Written as DNA, the CDR3 is TGTGCCAGCAGCTTAGTCGGGACAGGGGAGACCCAGTACTTC.

The chain uses TRBV5-1 and TRBJ1-2; 9 nucleotides align to TRBD1. With 0 bases clipped from V and 3 bases from J, the junction kept 3 bases outside the gene matches. This CDR3 is 15 amino acids long. CDR1 and CDR2 (germline): SGHRS, YFSETQ. CDR3 in amino acids: CASSLGTGEYYGYTF. Here the CDR3 DNA reads TGCGCCAGCAGCTTGGGGACAGGGGAATACTATGGCTACACCTTC.

The chain employs TRBV30 and TRBJ1-1; D gene ambiguous. Germline V gene data show CDR1 as GTSNPN and CDR2 as SVGIG (reference sequence). V was pared by 2 bases and J by 6 bases, with 22 bases between. CDR3 length: 16 residues. The CDR3 is CAWSRLWGYGVAEAFF. Here the CDR3 DNA reads TGTGCCTGGAGTAGACTATGGGGATACGGGGTTGCTGAAGCTTTCTTT.